This T cell receptor beta chain was found in a study of blood T cell dynamics during melanoma immunotherapy. Study outcomes and limitations: PBMC repertoires of eventual disease-control patients split at W3 into clonality or diversity gains.

The time point is: week 3, after first cycle of checkpoint inhibitor. Apart from two fast progressors, RECIST 1.1 response was judged 12 weeks post-infusion. DNA loading was fixed at about 340 ng for all bulk PBMC samples. Profiling relied on immunoSEQ multiplex PCR, and the TCRdb table lists in-frame clones only, not all of them. The table has roughly 5,900 clones, roughly 86% seen once. Germline values: CDR1 SGDLS, CDR2 YYNGEE. CDR3 length: 19 amino acids. The trim removed 4 bases at V and 5 bases at J, leaving 18 bases unmatched. As to this clone: Its antigen is unknown.

The specimen was blood, collected from a patient treated with checkpoint blockade. The receptor was isolated from a human donor with melanoma. This chain joins TRBV9 and TRBJ1-6; 7 nucleotides agree with TRBD1. The CDR3 here is CASSPMRGHPLVDNSPLHF. The CDR3 bases are TGTGCCAGCAGCCCCATGAGGGGGCACCCTTTAGTCGATAATTCACCCCTCCACTTT.